Each of the 4 T cell receptor beta chains below was sequenced from the same sample in a study of T-cell reconstitution after alpha-beta-depleted transplantation in children. During its preparation, the TCRbeta library received unique molecular identifiers. MiXCR was run by TCRdb on the PCR reads, yielding one entry per CDR3 protein. The table has some 390,000 distinct CDR3 sequences, 20% seen once. The sample in question was PBMCs from the stem cell graft donor, obtained from the stem cell graft. These receptors all come from a human donor who donated a stem cell graft to a child with acute myeloid leukemia.

V is TRBV6-1 and J is TRBJ2-2; the D call may be TRBD1 or TRBD2 (6 bases each). Between the trimmed V and J ends, which lost 6 bases and 4 bases, there was a span of 15 bases. The germline V gene has CDR1 MNHNS and CDR2 SASEGT. The CDR3 extends over 15 amino acids. The CDR3 sequence is CASRAQGGGTGELFF. The CDR3 DNA is TGTGCCAGCAGGGCACAGGGAGGTGGCACCGGGGAGCTGTTTTTT.

This clonotype came up a few times. This chain connects TRBV27 to TRBJ1-1, with 7 bases that match TRBD1. CDR3 size: 15 residues. Germline CDR1 MNHEY, CDR2 SMNVEV (reference sequence). V lost 6 bases, J lost 6 bases, and 13 bases stayed unmatched. In DNA, the CDR3 is TGTGCCAGCAGCGACAGGGAAGGTATGGTGGCTGAAGCTTTCTTT. This gives the protein CASSDREGMVAEAFF.

The table lists this clonotype with a few counts. The genes are TRBV27 and TRBJ2-1, with unresolved D. Trimming removed 5 bases from V and 9 bases from J, with 11 bases in between. The CDR3 is 12 amino acids. In germline, CDR1 is MNHEY, CDR2 SMNVEV (reference sequence). The CDR3 DNA follows: TGTGCCAGCAGTCCCGGGTCAGGTGAGCAGTTCTTC. Translated, it gives CASSPGSGEQFF.

V gene TRBV20-1 combines with J gene TRBJ2-7; no clear D gene. The germline V gene encodes CDR1 DFQATT and CDR2 SNEGSKA (reference sequence). The CDR3 has 14 residues. Trimming took off 0 bases at V and 0 bases at J, with 9 bases between the two ends. CDR3 amino acids: CSARDSRSSYEQYF. The CDR3 DNA follows: TGCAGTGCTAGAGATAGCCGAAGCTCCTACGAGCAGTACTTC.